What follows are 26 T cell receptor beta chains derived from one specimen sequenced in a study of T cell responses to AZD1222 COVID-19 vaccine. The assay was immunoSEQ multiplex PCR, and TCRdb's table has in-frame clones only and misses some. This table holds 95,000 to 150,000 clones, 80% to 95% found once. The input for sequencing was peripheral blood, taken 28 days after the second dose of the MenACWY control vaccine. All receptors derive from an adult who received the MenACWY meningococcal vaccine as a control.

The chain is built from TRBV29-1 and TRBJ1-5; D is undetermined. V lost 7 bases, J lost 4 bases, and 11 bases lay in between. CDR3 size: 12 residues. The germline CDR1 and CDR2 sequences are SQVTM and ANQGSEA. CDR3: CSATDGNQPQHF. In DNA, the CDR3 is TGCAGCGCCACGGACGGTAATCAGCCCCAGCATTTT.

The gene calls are TRBV6-6 and TRBJ2-5, with 9 bases matching TRBD1. From germline, CDR1 is MNHNY and CDR2 SVGAGI (reference sequence). V dropped 6 bases and J dropped 4; count of bases not matched to a gene: 6. CDR3 size: 14 residues. Here the CDR3 DNA reads TGTGCCAGCAGAAGGACAGGGGTGGTAGAGACCCAGTACTTC. This sequence encodes CASRRTGVVETQYF.

The V call is TRBV18, the J call TRBJ2-3; 8 bases are shared with TRBD2. Germline V gene data show CDR1 as KGHSH and CDR2 as LQKENI. V dropped 3 bases and J dropped 1; count of bases not matched to a gene: 6. CDR3 length: 16 residues. The CDR3 loop is CASSPYREGGTDTQYF. The CDR3, as DNA: TGTGCCAGCTCACCGTATCGGGAGGGGGGCACAGATACGCAGTATTTT.

The chain recombines TRBV5-4 with TRBJ2-4; TRBD2 is a possible D gene (6 bases). The CDR3 has 17 amino acids. V gave up 3 bases and J gave up 9 bases, with 25 bases separating them. Germline-derived CDR1 and CDR2 are SGHNT and YYREEE (reference sequence). The CDR3 sequence: CASSWGVRDERGGIQYF. Written as DNA, the CDR3 is TGTGCCAGCAGCTGGGGCGTCCGGGACGAAAGGGGAGGCATTCAGTACTTC.

The chain combines TRBV6-2 or TRBV6-3 with TRBJ1-3; 7 bases match TRBD1. There are 15 residues in the CDR3. With 4 bases clipped from V and 4 bases from J, the junction kept 7 bases outside the gene matches. Germline V gene data show CDR1 as MNHEY and CDR2 as SVGEGT. The CDR3 DNA follows: TGTGCCAGCAGTTCAAGACAGGGCTTCGGAAACACCATATATTTT. Its translation: CASSSRQGFGNTIYF.

The V and J genes are TRBV11-3 and TRBJ2-3, with TRBD1 identical over 9 bases. With V trimmed by 1 base and J by 0 bases, 2 bases remained unmatched. The germline V gene encodes CDR1 SGHNT and CDR2 YENEEA. The CDR3 contains 16 residues. The CDR3 spells CASSLGDRASTDTQYF. CDR3 coding DNA: TGTGCCAGCAGCTTAGGGGACAGGGCCAGCACAGATACGCAGTATTTT.

The chain has TRBV28 and TRBJ2-7; 8 positions match TRBD1. The CDR3 is made up of 14 amino acids. Germline lookup yields CDR1 MDHEN and CDR2 SYDVKM. V trimming: 6 bases; J trimming: 7 bases; junction bases outside the gene matches: 11. The CDR3 DNA follows: TGTGCCAGCAGGAAGACAGGGGAACCGGGGGAGCAGTACTTC. Amino acids: CASRKTGEPGEQYF.

This clone was found once. This chain connects TRBV14 to TRBJ2-1; 7 bases are shared with TRBD2. Trimming removed 4 bases from V and 12 bases from J; junction bases left unmatched: 15. The V gene's germline CDR1 is SGHDN and CDR2 FVKESK. The CDR3 has 15 residues. The CDR3 bases are TGTGCCAGCAGCCTCTTCGGGACTACGGCGCTCGGGCAGTTCTTC. It codes for CASSLFGTTALGQFF.

The V call is TRBV27, the J call TRBJ1-4; 7 positions agree with TRBD1. Losses at the gene ends were 5 bases for V and 7 bases for J; bases not matched to a gene: 7. The length of the CDR3 is 14 residues. Germline CDR1 reads MNHEY; CDR2 reads SMNVEV (reference sequence). CDR3 nucleotides: TGTGCCAGCAGTCCCCATAGACAGGGTGAAAAACTGTTTTTT. This encodes CASSPHRQGEKLFF.

The chain links TRBV14 to TRBJ1-6, with unresolved D. V was pared by 2 bases and J by 6 bases, with 11 bases between. CDR1 SGHDN and CDR2 FVKESK come from the germline V gene. The CDR3 sequence is 15 residues long. The CDR3 sequence: CASSQFNSPNSPLHF. The CDR3 region has the DNA TGTGCCAGCAGCCAATTTAACAGTCCTAATTCACCCCTCCACTTT.

This chain connects TRBV19 to TRBJ2-2; D may correspond to TRBD1 or TRBD2 (6 bases each). CDR3 length: 15 amino acids. V was clipped by 9 bases and J by 4 bases, with 18 bases between them. Germline assignment: CDR1 LNHDA and CDR2 SQIVND (reference sequence). The CDR3 here is CASSLGGGGTGELFF. The CDR3 bases are TGTGCCAGCAGTCTGGGTGGAGGGGGCACCGGGGAGCTGTTTTTT.

This clone was detected only once. The chain employs TRBV28 and TRBJ2-7, with unresolved D. Trimming took 2 bases from V and 4 from J, leaving 9 bases between them. Germline CDR1 is MDHEN and CDR2 is SYDVKM. The CDR3 has 13 amino acids. CDR3 DNA: TGTGCCAGCAGTTTAACCGGAAATTACGAGCAGTACGTC. It codes for CASSLTGNYEQYV.

The V call is TRBV18, the J call TRBJ2-5; no clear D gene. The germline gives CDR1 KGHSH, CDR2 LQKENI. Between the trimmed V and J ends, which lost 2 bases and 4 bases, there was a span of 5 bases. The CDR3 consists of 12 residues. The CDR3 DNA reads as TGTGCCAGCTCACCAGATGGAGAGACCCAGTACTTC. It codes for CASSPDGETQYF.

This clone has just a few counts. This chain connects TRBV27 to TRBJ2-5; D may be TRBD1 (5 bases). The CDR3 runs to 15 residues. Trimming left V 6 bases short and J 3 bases short, with 17 bases between. Germline V gene data show CDR1 as MNHEY and CDR2 as SMNVEV (reference sequence). CDR3 DNA: TGTGCCAGCAGCCCGACTGGCAGGGTCGAAGAGACCCAGTACTTC. It is translated as CASSPTGRVEETQYF.

The chain is built from TRBV2 and TRBJ1-5, with 9 bases matching TRBD1. V shed 6 bases, J shed 6 bases, and the junction held 9 bases outside the gene matches. From germline, CDR1 is SNHLY and CDR2 FYNNEI. The CDR3 is made up of 15 amino acids. The CDR3 DNA reads TGTGCCAGCAGCGGGACAGGGCTCATCAGTCAGCCCCAGCATTTT. Its protein is CASSGTGLISQPQHF.

The V and J genes are TRBV9 and TRBJ2-7; D remains unclear. Germline CDR1 SGDLS, CDR2 YYNGEE. The V gene lost 3 bases and the J gene lost 7 bases, with 11 bases spanning the gap. The CDR3 is made up of 12 amino acids. The CDR3 is CASSADSQEQYF. CDR3 DNA: TGTGCCAGCAGCGCCGACTCGCAGGAGCAGTACTTC.

The V and J genes are TRBV7-8 and TRBJ2-5; TRBD1 agrees at 9 bases. The CDR3 sequence is 14 residues long. CDR1 is SGHVS, CDR2 FQNEAQ, per germline. V was pared by 7 bases and J by 2 bases, with 5 bases of the junction left unmatched. In DNA, the CDR3 is TGTGCCAGCATCGGACAGGGGTGGCAAGAGACCCAGTACTTC. It translates to CASIGQGWQETQYF.

This chain uses TRBV3-1 (or the pseudogene TRBV3-2) with TRBJ2-5; the match to TRBD1 covers 7 bases. The V segment lost 1 base and the J segment 4 bases; nucleotides outside the gene matches: 9. CDR1 and CDR2 from the germline V gene are LGHDT and YNNKEL (reference sequence). This CDR3 contains 16 residues. CDR3 DNA: TGTGCCAGCAGCCAAGTTTTGGGGACAGAGGGAGAGACCCAGTACTTC. Protein product: CASSQVLGTEGETQYF.

This sequence joins TRBV4-1 and TRBJ2-2; D is undetermined. V lost 0 bases, J lost 5 bases, and 13 bases lay in between. The CDR3 runs 16 residues. The germline V gene has CDR1 MGHRA and CDR2 YSYEKL. The CDR3 spells CASSQEAGPSTGELFF. CDR3 DNA sequence: TGCGCCAGCAGCCAAGAAGCCGGGCCCTCGACCGGGGAGCTGTTTTTT.

The genes are TRBV18 and TRBJ1-2; D remains unclear. The V end was cut by 3 bases, the J end by 4 bases, with 12 bases between. The CDR3 consists of 14 residues. CDR1 and CDR2 from the germline V gene are KGHSH and LQKENI. In nucleotides, the CDR3 is TGTGCCAGCTCACCGGTCCAGGAATCCTATGGCTACACCTTC. Protein: CASSPVQESYGYTF.

The chain links TRBV7-9 to TRBJ1-5; no clear D gene. V was trimmed by 1 base and J by 3 bases, leaving 1 base between them. Germline V gives CDR1 SEHNR, CDR2 FQNEAQ (reference sequence). The length of the CDR3 is 12 residues. As DNA, the CDR3 is TGTGCCAGCAGCTTAGTCAATCAGCCCCAGCATTTT. This gives the protein CASSLVNQPQHF.

The chain is built from TRBV5-4 and TRBJ2-2, with TRBD1 matching over 7 bases. CDR1 is SGHNT, CDR2 YYREEE, per germline (reference sequence). The CDR3 covers 16 residues. With V trimmed by 4 bases and J by 0 bases, 6 bases remained unmatched. The CDR3 nucleotides read TGTGCCAGCAGCGTACCGGGACAGTCGAACACCGGGGAGCTGTTTTTT. It encodes CASSVPGQSNTGELFF.

The rearrangement links TRBV13 to TRBJ2-1; D is unresolved. Looked up from germline, CDR1 is PRHDT and CDR2 is FYEKMQ (reference sequence). The germline V and J ends were trimmed by 4 bases and 0 bases, with 7 bases remaining between them. CDR3 length equals 14 residues. CDR3: CASSSPSSYNEQFF. For the CDR3, the DNA is TGTGCCAGCAGCTCACCCAGCTCCTACAATGAGCAGTTCTTC.

This clone came up once. The gene calls are TRBV7-8 and TRBJ2-2, with D uncertain. Germline-derived CDR1 and CDR2 are SGHVS and FQNEAQ. The CDR3 sequence is 13 residues long. V was clipped by 1 base and J by 1 base, with 1 base between them. The CDR3, as DNA: TGTGCCAGCAGCTTAGGGAACACCGGGGAGCTGTTTTTT. Protein product: CASSLGNTGELFF. Complete variable domain (other parts from reference TRBV7-8 and TRBJ2-2): GAGVSQSPRYKVAKRGQDVALRCDPISGHVSLFWYQQALGQGPEFLTYFQNEAQLDKSGLPSDRFFAERPEGSVSTLKIQRTQQEDSAVYLCASSLGNTGELFFGEGSRLTVL.

The chain employs TRBV28 and TRBJ1-2, with 8 bases that match TRBD1. CDR1 MDHEN and CDR2 SYDVKM come from the germline V gene. This CDR3 has 15 amino acids. V was clipped by 0 bases and J by 7 bases; unmatched bases: 7. The CDR3 protein is CASSLWVGQDGGYTF. CDR3 sequence (DNA): TGTGCCAGCAGTTTATGGGTGGGACAGGACGGTGGCTACACCTTC.

The rearrangement links TRBV19 to TRBJ1-2; the D gene is possibly TRBD1 (6 bases). CDR3 length: 13 amino acids. Per the germline V gene, CDR1 is LNHDA and CDR2 is SQIVND (reference sequence). V lost 3 bases and J lost 5, with 10 bases in between. This chain's CDR3 is CASSIVQGYGYTF. The CDR3, as DNA: TGTGCCAGTAGTATTGTTCAGGGGTATGGCTACACCTTC.